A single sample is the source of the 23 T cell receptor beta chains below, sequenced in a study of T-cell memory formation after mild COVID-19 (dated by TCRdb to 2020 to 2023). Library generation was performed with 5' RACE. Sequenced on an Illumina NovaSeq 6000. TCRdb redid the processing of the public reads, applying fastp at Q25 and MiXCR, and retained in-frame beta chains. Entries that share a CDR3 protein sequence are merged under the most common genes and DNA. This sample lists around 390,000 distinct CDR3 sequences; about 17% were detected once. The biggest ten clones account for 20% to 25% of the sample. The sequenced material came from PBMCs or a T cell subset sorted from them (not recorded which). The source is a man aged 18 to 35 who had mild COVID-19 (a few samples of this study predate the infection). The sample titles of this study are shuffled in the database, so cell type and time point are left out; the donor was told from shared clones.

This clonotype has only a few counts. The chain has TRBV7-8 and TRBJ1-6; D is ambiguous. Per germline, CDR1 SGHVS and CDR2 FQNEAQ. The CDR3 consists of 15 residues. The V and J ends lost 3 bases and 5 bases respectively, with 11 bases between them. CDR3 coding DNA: TGTGCCAGCAGCTTCATTCGGGGTAATAATTCACCCCTCCACTTT. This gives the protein CASSFIRGNNSPLHF.

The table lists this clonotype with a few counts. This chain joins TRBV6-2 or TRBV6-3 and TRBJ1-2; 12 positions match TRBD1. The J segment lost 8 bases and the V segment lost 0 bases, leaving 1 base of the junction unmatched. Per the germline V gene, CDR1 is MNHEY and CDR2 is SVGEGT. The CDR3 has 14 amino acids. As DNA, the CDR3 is TGTGCCAGCAGTTACTCGGGACAGGGGGCCGGCTACACCTTC. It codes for CASSYSGQGAGYTF.

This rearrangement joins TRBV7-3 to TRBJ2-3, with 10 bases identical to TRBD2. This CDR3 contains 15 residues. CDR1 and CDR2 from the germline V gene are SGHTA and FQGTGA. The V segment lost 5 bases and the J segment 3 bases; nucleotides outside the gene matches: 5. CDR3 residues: CASSIGLAVTDTQYF. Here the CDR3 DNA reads TGTGCCAGCAGCATAGGACTAGCGGTTACAGATACGCAGTATTTT.

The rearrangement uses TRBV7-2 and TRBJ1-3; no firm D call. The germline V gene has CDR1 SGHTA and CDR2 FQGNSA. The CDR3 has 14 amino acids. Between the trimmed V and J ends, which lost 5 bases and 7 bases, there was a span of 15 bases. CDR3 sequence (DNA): TGTGCCAGCAGCCCCGCAGTCCGGTCTAACACCATATATTTT. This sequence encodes CASSPAVRSNTIYF.

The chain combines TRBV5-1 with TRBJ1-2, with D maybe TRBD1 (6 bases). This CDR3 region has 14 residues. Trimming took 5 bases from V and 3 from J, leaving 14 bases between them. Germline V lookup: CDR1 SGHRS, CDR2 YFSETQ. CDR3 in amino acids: CASRPGRGDYGYTF. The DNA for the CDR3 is TGCGCCAGCAGACCCGGGAGGGGGGACTATGGCTACACCTTC.

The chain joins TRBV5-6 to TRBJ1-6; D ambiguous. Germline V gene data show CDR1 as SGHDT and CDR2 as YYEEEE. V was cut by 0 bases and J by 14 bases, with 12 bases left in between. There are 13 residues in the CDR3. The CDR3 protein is CASSLALDGSLHF. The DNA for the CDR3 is TGTGCCAGCAGCTTGGCGCTGGACGGGTCCCTCCACTTT. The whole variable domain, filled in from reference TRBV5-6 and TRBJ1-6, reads DAGVTQSPTHLIKTRGQQVTLRCSPKSGHDTVSWYQQALGQGPQFIFQYYEEEERQRGNFPDRFSGHQFPNYSSELNVNALLLGDSALYLCASSLALDGSLHFGNGTRLTVT.

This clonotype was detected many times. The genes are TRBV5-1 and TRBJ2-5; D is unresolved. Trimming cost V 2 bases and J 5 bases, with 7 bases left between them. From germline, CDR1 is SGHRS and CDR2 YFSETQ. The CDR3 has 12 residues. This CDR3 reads CASSFFGETQYF. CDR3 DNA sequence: TGCGCCAGCAGCTTCTTCGGGGAGACCCAGTACTTC.

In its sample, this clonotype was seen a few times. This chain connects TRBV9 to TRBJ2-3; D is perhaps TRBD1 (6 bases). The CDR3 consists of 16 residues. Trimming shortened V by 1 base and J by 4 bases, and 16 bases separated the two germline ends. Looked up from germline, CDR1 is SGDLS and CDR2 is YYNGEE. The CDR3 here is CASSVLGAVRPDTQYF. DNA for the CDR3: TGTGCCAGCAGCGTATTGGGGGCCGTTCGACCAGATACGCAGTATTTT.

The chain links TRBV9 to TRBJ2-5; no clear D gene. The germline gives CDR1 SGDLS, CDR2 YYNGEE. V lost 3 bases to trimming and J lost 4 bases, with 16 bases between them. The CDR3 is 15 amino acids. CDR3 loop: CASSAGLVPGETQYF. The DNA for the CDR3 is TGTGCCAGCAGCGCCGGTCTGGTACCGGGAGAGACCCAGTACTTC.

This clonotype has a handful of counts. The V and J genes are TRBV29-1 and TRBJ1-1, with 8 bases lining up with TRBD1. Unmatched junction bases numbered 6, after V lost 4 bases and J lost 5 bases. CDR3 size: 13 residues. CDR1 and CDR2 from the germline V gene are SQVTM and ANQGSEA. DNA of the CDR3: TGCAGCGTTGGGACAGGGCGGAATACTGAAGCTTTCTTT. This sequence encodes CSVGTGRNTEAFF.

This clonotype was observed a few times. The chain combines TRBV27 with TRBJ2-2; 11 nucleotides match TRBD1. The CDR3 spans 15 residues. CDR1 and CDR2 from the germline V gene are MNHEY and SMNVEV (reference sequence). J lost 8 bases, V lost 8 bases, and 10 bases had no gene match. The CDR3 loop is CASGRDRGMSGELFF. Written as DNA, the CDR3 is TGTGCCAGCGGCCGGGACAGGGGGATGTCAGGGGAGCTGTTTTTT.

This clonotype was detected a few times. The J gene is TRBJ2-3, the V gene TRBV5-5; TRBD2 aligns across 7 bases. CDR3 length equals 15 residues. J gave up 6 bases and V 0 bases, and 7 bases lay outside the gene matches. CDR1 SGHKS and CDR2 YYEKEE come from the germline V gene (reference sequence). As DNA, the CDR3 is TGTGCCAGCAGCTTGGGGCCAGCGGGGTCGGATACGCAGTATTTT. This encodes CASSLGPAGSDTQYF. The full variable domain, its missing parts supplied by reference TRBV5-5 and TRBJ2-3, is DAGVTQSPTHLIKTRGQQVTLRCSPISGHKSVSWYQQVLGQGPQFIFQYYEKEERGRGNFPDRFSARQFPNYSSELNVNALLLGDSALYLCASSLGPAGSDTQYFGPGTRLTVL.

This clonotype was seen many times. The CDR3 sequence: CASSPGLAGTDTQYF. CDR3 in DNA: TGTGCCAGCAGCCCGGGGCTAGCGGGAACAGATACGCAGTATTTT. The V gene is TRBV14, the J gene TRBJ2-3, with TRBD2 matching 9 bases. The CDR3 spans 15 residues. V shed 4 bases, J shed 3 bases, and the junction held 5 bases outside the gene matches. Germline assignment: CDR1 SGHDN and CDR2 FVKESK.

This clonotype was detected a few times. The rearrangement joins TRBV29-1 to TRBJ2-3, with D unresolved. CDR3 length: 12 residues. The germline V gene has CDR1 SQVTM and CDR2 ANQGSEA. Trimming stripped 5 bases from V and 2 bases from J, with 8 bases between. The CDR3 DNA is TGCAGCGTTCAGGCGCTCACAGATACGCAGTATTTT. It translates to CSVQALTDTQYF.

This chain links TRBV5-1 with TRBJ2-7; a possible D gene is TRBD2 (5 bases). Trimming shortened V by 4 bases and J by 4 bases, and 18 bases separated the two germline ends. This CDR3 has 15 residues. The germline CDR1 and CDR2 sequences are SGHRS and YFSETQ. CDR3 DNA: TGCGCCAGCAGCCCCACTAGTCCCCCGCGTTACGAGCAGTACTTC. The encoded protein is CASSPTSPPRYEQYF.

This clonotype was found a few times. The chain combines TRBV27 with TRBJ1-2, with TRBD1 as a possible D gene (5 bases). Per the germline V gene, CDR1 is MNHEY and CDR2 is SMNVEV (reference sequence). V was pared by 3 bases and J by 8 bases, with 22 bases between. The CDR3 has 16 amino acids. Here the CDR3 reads CASSFKETGGLGGYTF. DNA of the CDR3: TGTGCCAGCAGTTTTAAGGAAACAGGCGGCCTAGGCGGCTACACCTTC.

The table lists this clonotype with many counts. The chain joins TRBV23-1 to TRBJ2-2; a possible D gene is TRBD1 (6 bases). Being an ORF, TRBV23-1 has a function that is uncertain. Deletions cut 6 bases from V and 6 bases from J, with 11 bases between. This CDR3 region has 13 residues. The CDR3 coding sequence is TGCGCCAGCAGGTGCAGGGGTTCCGGGGAGCTGTTTTTT. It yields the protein CASRCRGSGELFF.

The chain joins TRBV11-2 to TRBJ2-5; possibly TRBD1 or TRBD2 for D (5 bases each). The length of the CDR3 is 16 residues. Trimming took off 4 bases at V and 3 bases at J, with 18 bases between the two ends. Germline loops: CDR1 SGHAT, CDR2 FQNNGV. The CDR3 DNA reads TGTGCCAGCAGCTCTTCTCGGGGCGCGGTGAAAGAGACCCAGTACTTC. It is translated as CASSSSRGAVKETQYF.

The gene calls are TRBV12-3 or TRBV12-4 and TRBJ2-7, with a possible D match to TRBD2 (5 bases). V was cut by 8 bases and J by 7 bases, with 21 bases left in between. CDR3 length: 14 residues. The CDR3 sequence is CASSGGGSLREQYF. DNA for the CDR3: TGTGCCAGCTCGGGCGGAGGATCCCTCCGTGAGCAGTACTTC.

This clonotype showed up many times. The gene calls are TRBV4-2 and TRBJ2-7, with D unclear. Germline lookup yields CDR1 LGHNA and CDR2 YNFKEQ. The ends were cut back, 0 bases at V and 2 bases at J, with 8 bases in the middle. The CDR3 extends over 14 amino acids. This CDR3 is CASSQEVPTYEQYF. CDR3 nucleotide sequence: TGTGCCAGCAGCCAAGAGGTCCCAACCTACGAGCAGTACTTC.

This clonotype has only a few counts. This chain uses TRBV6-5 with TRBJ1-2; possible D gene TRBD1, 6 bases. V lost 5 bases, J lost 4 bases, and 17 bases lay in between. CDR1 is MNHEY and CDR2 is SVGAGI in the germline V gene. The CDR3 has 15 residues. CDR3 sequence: CASSPHDRFPYGYTF. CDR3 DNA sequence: TGTGCCAGCAGTCCCCATGACAGGTTTCCCTATGGCTACACCTTC.

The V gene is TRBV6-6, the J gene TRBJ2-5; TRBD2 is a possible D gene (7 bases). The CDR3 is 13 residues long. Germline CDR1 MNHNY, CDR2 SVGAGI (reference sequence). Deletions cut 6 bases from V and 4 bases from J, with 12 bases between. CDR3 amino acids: CASSYREGETQYF. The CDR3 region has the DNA TGTGCCAGCAGCTACAGGGAGGGAGAGACCCAGTACTTC.

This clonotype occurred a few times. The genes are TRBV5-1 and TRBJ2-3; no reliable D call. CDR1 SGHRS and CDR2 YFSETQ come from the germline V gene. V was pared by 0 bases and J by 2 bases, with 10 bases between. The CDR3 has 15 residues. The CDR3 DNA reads TGCGCCAGCAGCTTGGCTCCAAAATCCACAGATACGCAGTATTTT. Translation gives CASSLAPKSTDTQYF.